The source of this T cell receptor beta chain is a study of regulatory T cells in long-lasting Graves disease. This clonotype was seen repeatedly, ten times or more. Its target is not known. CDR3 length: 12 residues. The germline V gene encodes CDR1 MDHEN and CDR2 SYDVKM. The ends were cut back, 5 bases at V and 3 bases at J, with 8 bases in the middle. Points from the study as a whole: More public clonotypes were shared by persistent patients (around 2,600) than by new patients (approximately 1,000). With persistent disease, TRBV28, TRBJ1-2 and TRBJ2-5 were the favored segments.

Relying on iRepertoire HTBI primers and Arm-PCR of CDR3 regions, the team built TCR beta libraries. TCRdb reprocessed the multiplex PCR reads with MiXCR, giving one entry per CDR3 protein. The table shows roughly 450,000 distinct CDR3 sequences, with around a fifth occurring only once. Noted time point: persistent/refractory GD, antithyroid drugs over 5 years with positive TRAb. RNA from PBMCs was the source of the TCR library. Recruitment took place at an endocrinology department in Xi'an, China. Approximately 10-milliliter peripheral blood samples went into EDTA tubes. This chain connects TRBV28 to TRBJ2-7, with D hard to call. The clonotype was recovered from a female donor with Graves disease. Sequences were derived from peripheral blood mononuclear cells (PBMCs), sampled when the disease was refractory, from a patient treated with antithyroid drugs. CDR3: CASSVLNYEQYF. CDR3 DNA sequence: TGTGCCAGCAGTGTCCTAAACTACGAGCAGTACTTC.